One sample yielded the 2 T cell receptor beta chains listed below, sequenced in a study of T cell responses to AZD1222 COVID-19 vaccine. Sequenced by immunoSEQ multiplex PCR; TCRdb stores in-frame clones only, minus some. The sample contains about 110,000 clones, roughly 89% of which appear only once. This specimen was peripheral blood, taken on day 0 of AZD1222 vaccination. Source of these receptors: an adult in good health.

V gene TRBV28 combines with J gene TRBJ1-4; no clear D. Germline V gives CDR1 MDHEN, CDR2 SYDVKM. The CDR3 is 16 residues long. V dropped 2 bases and J dropped 0 bases, with 10 bases sitting between them. CDR3 nucleotides: TGTGCCAGCAGTTTAATCGGGCCCGCAACTAATGAAAAACTGTTTTTT. Its protein product is CASSLIGPATNEKLFF.

This clone was detected only once. The CDR3 loop reads CAWSSEGTGGADTQYF. The CDR3 nucleotides read TGTGCCTGGAGTTCAGAGGGGACAGGGGGGGCAGATACGCAGTATTTT. The chain combines TRBV30 with TRBJ2-3, with 11 bases that match TRBD1. V shed 2 bases, J shed 4 bases, and the junction held 8 bases outside the gene matches. Germline assignment: CDR1 GTSNPN and CDR2 SVGIG (reference sequence). This CDR3 comprises 16 residues.